These 5 T cell receptor beta chains were sequenced from one sample in a study of T cell repertoires in cytomegalovirus infection. These receptors lack a known antigen. TCRdb reanalysed the reads using MiXCR and keeps one entry per CDR3 protein. The table shows about 310,000 distinct CDR3 sequences, with roughly 25% occurring only once. Sequencing used cultured PBMCs, obtained from culture after CMV antigen stimulation. These receptors were taken from a human donor in good health (CMV status not recorded). Some clones in this sample may be carry-over from other donors' samples.

V and J are TRBV28 and TRBJ2-6, with D possibly being TRBD1 (6 bases). Trimming cost V 9 bases and J 0 bases, with 18 bases left between them. The length of the CDR3 is 17 residues. CDR1 and CDR2 (germline): MDHEN, SYDVKM. CDR3: CASKETGQYSGANVLTF. The CDR3 DNA is TGTGCCAGTAAGGAGACAGGTCAATACTCTGGGGCCAACGTCCTGACTTTC.

Only one count was recorded for this clonotype. The rearrangement uses TRBV7-2 and TRBJ1-3; D unresolved. Trimming removed 5 bases at V and 4 bases at J, with 27 bases between. Germline V gives CDR1 SGHTA, CDR2 FQGNSA. The CDR3 loop spans 19 amino acids. As DNA, the CDR3 is TGTGCCAGCAGCCTACCGACTCTGGACGGTACCCGAAGGGGAAACACCATATATTTT. It translates to CASSLPTLDGTRRGNTIYF.

This clonotype was detected only a few times. The rearrangement joins TRBV20-1 to TRBJ2-4; possible D gene TRBD2, 7 bases. V lost 4 bases, J lost 2 bases, and 15 bases lay in between. CDR1 DFQATT and CDR2 SNEGSKA come from the germline V gene (reference sequence). The CDR3 loop spans 15 amino acids. CDR3 sequence: CSATKGEGTKNIQYF. CDR3 DNA: TGCAGTGCTACGAAGGGGGAGGGAACCAAAAACATTCAGTACTTC.

The sample holds a few counts of this clonotype. This chain joins TRBV4-2 and TRBJ1-6, with 10 bases that match TRBD1. CDR3 size: 19 residues. Germline CDR1 LGHNA, CDR2 YNFKEQ. J lost 7 bases, V lost 0 bases, and 12 bases had no gene match. As DNA, the CDR3 is TGTGCCAGCAGCCAAGATGGCCCGACAGGGGGCGCAGTGAATTCACCCCTCCACTTT. This codes for CASSQDGPTGGAVNSPLHF.

The genes are TRBV10-3 and TRBJ1-5; 8 bases agree with TRBD1. The CDR3 is made up of 13 amino acids. The ends lost 6 bases at V and 6 bases at J; junction bases unmatched: 4. CDR1 and CDR2 from the germline V gene are ENHRY and SYGVKD. DNA of the CDR3: TGTGCCATCAGCCCAGGGGGCGGTCAGCCCCAGCATTTT. As protein: CAISPGGGQPQHF.